This T cell receptor (beta chain) was documented in a study of cytomegalovirus exposure and HLA in healthy donors (dated by TCRdb to the late 2010s). At the level of the whole study: In an earlier analysis of roughly 500 of the donors, approximately 300 Gb of sequence data and 90 million to 130 million unique TCR beta sequences from some 170 million T cells were reported. About 280 gigabases of sequencing data and around 80 million unique TCR sequences made up an early release that covered over 550 HLA-typed donors. The genetic ancestry cluster associated with self-reported Caucasian donors included about 84% of the 300 to 450 genotyped donors. The study was designed to test whether signatures of past pathogen exposure could be identified by cataloging public T cell receptors. The T cell repertoires of several hundred subjects were profiled by immunosequencing and related to cytomegalovirus serostatus. A separate validation cohort of roughly 110 different subjects was used in addition to the roughly 670-subject first cohort. The study combined high-throughput TCR immunosequencing, statistical association of individual TCRs with disease status, and machine learning to predict cytomegalovirus infection status. To study patterns of TCR occurrence, a later analysis re-analyzed previously published TCR beta repertoires from several hundred donors and added high-resolution HLA genotyping. Rather than drawing on any new phenotypic data, the later analysis identified candidate immune exposures from TCR beta sequences and the way those sequences occurred across donors. In an earlier analysis of roughly 540 of the donors, high-throughput TCR beta sequencing was used to judge whether each TCR beta V gene segment behaved as functional or pseudogenic. Donor age, sex, ethnicity and CMV serostatus were collected together with the repertoire data. In a later genetic analysis, genome-wide SNP genotypes for about 65% of the 666 donors were used, and that subset was treated as a discovery cohort. Every discovery cohort repertoire had been produced on one sequencing platform. HLA typing covered class I and class II loci at four-digit resolution. The number of donors typed differed by locus, with 629-630 for A, B, C, DRB1 and DQB1, more than 500 for DQA1, about 610 for DPA1, and approximately 470 for DPB1. Four to six DR-DQ haplotypes were handled as single units for association and clustering, since linkage in the cohort was strong. Among 300 to 500 genotyped donors of the cohort, an average of approximately 220,000 unique TCR beta nucleotide sequences was sequenced per donor, of which 15% to 20% were non-productive.

The cohort consisted of approximately 670 healthy bone marrow donors. At the time of sampling, every cohort member was nominally healthy, though immune exposures that went unrecorded were likely present. The donor tested CMV seronegative and was one of the 352 seronegative cohort members. Each donor provided a peripheral blood sample, and peripheral blood mononuclear cells were used for TCR beta sequencing. The Qiagen DNeasy Blood Extraction Kit was used to extract genomic DNA from the blood cell samples. Compared with germline, V lacks 4 bases and J lacks 8 bases; bases without a gene match: 11. CDR1 and CDR2 were assigned from the germline V gene as SGHRS and YFSETQ. Including the terminal cysteine and phenylalanine, the CDR3 comprises 14 residues. Kept here is only the CDR3 DNA, which spans 42 bases and is read in frame from base 1. The receptor library was made with the immunoSEQ multiplex PCR assay. The multiplex PCR relied on a mix of 60 forward primers for TCR Vbeta segments and 13 reverse primers for TCR Jbeta segments. A multiplex PCR assay on genomic DNA amplified the CDR3 region of rearranged TCR beta genes. On the Illumina HiSeq System, the amplified TCR beta libraries were sequenced as 87-base-pair reads. Per the source publication's procedure: A later analysis tallied 75 million to 95 million unique TCR beta chains across the roughly 610 repertoires, and about 12 million of those chains were shared by two or more donors. To remove PCR and sequencing errors, raw reads were error-corrected and collapsed into unique sequences using a nearest-neighbor algorithm that merged closely related sequences. CDR3 sequences were aligned to IMGT reference sequences to assign V, D and J gene segments. Each retained sequence needed at least a six-nucleotide match to both a V gene segment and a J gene segment. Rearrangements were classified as productive when the CDR3 lacked stop codons and remained in frame with V and J, and all other rearrangements were classified as non-productive. Following IMGT convention, CDR3 was defined as the stretch from the second conserved V-encoded cysteine to the conserved J-encoded phenylalanine. The earlier analysis of 587 of the donors excluded any sequence lacking an unambiguous match to a single V gene segment. An earlier analysis of about 590 of the donors classified V segments as functional when productive rearrangements were above 56.7% and as segregating when the standard deviation between donors was above 5%. A statistical classification framework was developed to diagnose cytomegalovirus status using the catalog of TCR beta chain sequences. A later analysis assigned V and J genes by comparing TCR nucleotide sequences with IMGT/GENE-DB human TR gene sequences. The TCRdist pipeline was used in a later analysis to assign CDR3 sequences and most-parsimonious VDJ recombination scenarios. In a later analysis, each TCR beta chain was defined by its CDR3 amino acid sequence together with its V-gene family, and reads without a unique V-gene family were excluded. A later analysis removed 550 to 700 highly shared, low-generation-probability nucleotide sequences to deal with suspected cross-contamination and a sequencing artifact. For each public chain, a later analysis derived a clonal expansion index from normalized ranks of inferred template counts within each repertoire. In a later analysis, generation probabilities were computed using a VDJ recombination model fitted to out-of-frame rearrangements, and the results were checked against IGoR. In a later analysis, hypergeometric tests were used to score TCR-TCR, TCR-HLA and TCR-CMV co-occurrence, with a repertoire-size bias correction applied to TCR pairs. In a later analysis, false discovery rates were estimated by permuting HLA or CMV assignments 20 times. In a later analysis, co-occurring TCRs were grouped with DBSCAN, and TCRdist sequence similarity was added when clustering was performed within HLA-allele-positive subsets. For co-occurrence clustering, repertoires with fewer than 30,000 or more than 120,000 public chains were excluded, along with roughly 5 repertoires with anomalous nucleotide sharing. Drawn from immuneACCESS, this table holds only the in-frame rearrangements with V and J called that TCRdb kept. Clones are partly lost; checked studies trace under half to an unresolved V gene and leave the rest unexplained. That table is the source of V, J and clone size, and D and trimming were worked out from the DNA. The table for this sample shows some 84,000 clones. In total, the top ten clones hold 0.58% of the sample.

A remark on this clone: The antigen it recognizes is unknown.

Overall results and qualifications from the work: A cluster of highly shared sequence variants was judged likely to represent a technical artifact of the sequencing pipeline. The study gave a list of 150 to 200 TCR beta chains associated with cytomegalovirus. Linkage disequilibrium might explain the correlated functional status among segregating V segments, but an unknown experimental factor could not be ruled out. It was suggested by the authors that the approach could potentially be generalized to other disease states and immunological phenotypes. Because the 87-base-pair reads could not distinguish some IMGT-functional V segments, including TRBV6-2 and TRBV6-3, those segments were excluded. CMV serostatus was the only immune exposure information available for the cohort. A later analysis found that HLA-associated TCR beta chains were more clonally expanded and had lower generation probabilities than equally common non-associated chains. The presence/absence analyses assumed that sequencing depth was roughly uniform across donors, and that assumption may not be true. According to a later analysis, parvovirus B19, influenza, CMV and Epstein-Barr virus appeared linked to several top co-occurrence clusters. The classifier was reported to diagnose cytomegalovirus status with high specificity and sensitivity in both the original cohort and the validation cohort. According to a later analysis, TCR association rates differed among HLA loci, with DRB1 alleles showing the most associated TCRs and HLA-C alleles showing the fewest. A later analysis associated some 17,000 TCR beta sequences with specific HLA alleles at a false discovery rate of 0.05. In this cohort, only TCR beta chains were sequenced, and detectable features were limited by the absence of alpha or paired-chain data. A later analysis found that most CMV-associated TCR beta chains appeared HLA-restricted, with HLA associations seemingly driven largely by CMV exposure. Assigning TCR associations to individual alleles was difficult when HLA alleles, especially DR and DQ, strongly co-occurred. An association between a missense DCLRE1C variant and V-gene and J-gene trimming of TCR beta chains was found in a later genetic analysis and replicated in an independent cohort. Because counts were too low, about 15 rarely observed V segments, including chromosome 9 orphons, were left out of the earlier analysis of approximately 500 of the donors. A further reported finding was that TCR beta sequences accurately predicted the HLA-A and HLA-B alleles for most subjects in the first cohort. According to a later genetic analysis, donors in an Asian-associated ancestry cluster had fewer N-insertions in productive TCRs than the roughly 700-donor mean. While some public TCRs were present in many individuals, most TCR sequences turned up only very rarely across donors. A few of the identified cytomegalovirus-associated TCR beta chains were confirmed in vitro to be specific for cytomegalovirus antigens. Because HLA typing was unavailable for some donors at each locus, only the typed subset was used in association tests. Broadly in line with IMGT annotations, most TCR beta V segments showed up in productive rearrangements about 90% or about 30% of the time in an earlier analysis of some 590 of the donors.

The clonotype comes from a man in his fifties in good health and CMV-seronegative. The chain joins TRBV5-1 to TRBJ1-2, and 7 junctional nucleotides match TRBD1. The sequencing sample was made of PBMCs. The base sequence is TGCGCCAGCAGCCAACCTTACAGGGGAGGCGGCTACACCTTC. Its product reads: CASSQPYRGGGYTF. Supplemented by the reference TRBV5-1 and TRBJ1-2 proteins around the CDR3, the complete variable domain is KAGVTQTPRYLIKTRGQQVTLSCSPISGHRSVSWYQQTPGQGLQFLFEYFSETQRNKGNFPGRFSGRQFSNSRSEMNVSTLELGDSALYLCASSQPYRGGGYTFGSGTRLTVV.